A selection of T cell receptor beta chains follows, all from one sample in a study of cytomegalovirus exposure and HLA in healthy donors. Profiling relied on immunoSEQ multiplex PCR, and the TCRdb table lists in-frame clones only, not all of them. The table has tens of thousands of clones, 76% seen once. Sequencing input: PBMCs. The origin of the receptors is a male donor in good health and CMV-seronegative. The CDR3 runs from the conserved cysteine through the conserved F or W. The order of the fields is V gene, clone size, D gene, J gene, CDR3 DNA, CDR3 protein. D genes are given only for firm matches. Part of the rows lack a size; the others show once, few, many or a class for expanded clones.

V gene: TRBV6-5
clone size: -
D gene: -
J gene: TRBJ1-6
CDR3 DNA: TGTGCCAGCAGTTACGGGGCGTCCTATAATTCACCCCTCCACTTT
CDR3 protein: CASSYGASYNSPLHF

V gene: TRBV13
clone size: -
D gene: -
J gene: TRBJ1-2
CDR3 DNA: TGTGCCAGCAGCCTCGGACAGAATGTCTATGGCTACACCTTC
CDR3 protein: CASSLGQNVYGYTF

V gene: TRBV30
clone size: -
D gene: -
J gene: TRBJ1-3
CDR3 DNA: TGTGCCTGGAGTCGGGAGAGCTCTGGAAACACCATATATTTT
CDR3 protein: CAWSRESSGNTIYF

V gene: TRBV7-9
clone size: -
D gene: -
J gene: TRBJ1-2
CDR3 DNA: TGTGCCAGCAGTCCCCAGGACAGCTATGGCTACACCTTC
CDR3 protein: CASSPQDSYGYTF

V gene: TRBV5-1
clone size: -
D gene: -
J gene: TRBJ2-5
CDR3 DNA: TGCGCCAGCAGCTTCATGGAGAGTTTAAAAGAGACCCAGTACTTC
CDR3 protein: CASSFMESLKETQYF

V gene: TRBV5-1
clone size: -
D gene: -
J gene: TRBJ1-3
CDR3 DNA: TGCGCCAGCACTGAGGGATCCGGAAACACCATATATTTT
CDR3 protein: CASTEGSGNTIYF

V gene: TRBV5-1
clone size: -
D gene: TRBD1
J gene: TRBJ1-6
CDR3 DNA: TGCGCCAGCAGCCCAACAGACAGGGGGAGAAACTATAATTCACCCCTCCACTTT
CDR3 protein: CASSPTDRGRNYNSPLHF

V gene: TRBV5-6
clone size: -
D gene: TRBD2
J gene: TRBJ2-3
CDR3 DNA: TGTGCCAGCAGCTTGGTTGGTAGCGGGGGCGGGGATACGCAGTATTTT
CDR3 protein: CASSLVGSGGGDTQYF

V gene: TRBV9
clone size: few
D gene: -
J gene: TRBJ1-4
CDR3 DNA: TGTGCCAGCAATGGGGCCACAACTAATGAAAAACTGTTTTTT
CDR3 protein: CASNGATTNEKLFF

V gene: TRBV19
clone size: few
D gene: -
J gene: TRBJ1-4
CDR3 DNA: TGTGCCAGTAGCCGACAGGTCCGAAACGGGGAATACAATGAAAAACTGTTTTTT
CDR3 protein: CASSRQVRNGEYNEKLFF

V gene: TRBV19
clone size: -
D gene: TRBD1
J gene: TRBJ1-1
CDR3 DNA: TGTGCCAGTAGTACTACCGGGACAGGGGGTAGGGAAGCTTTCTTT
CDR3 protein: CASSTTGTGGREAFF

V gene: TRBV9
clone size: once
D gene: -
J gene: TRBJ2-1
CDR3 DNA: TGTGCCAGCAGCGTAGGGAGTGAGCAGTTCTTC
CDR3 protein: CASSVGSEQFF

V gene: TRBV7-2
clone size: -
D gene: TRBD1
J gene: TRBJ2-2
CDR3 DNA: TGTGCCAGCAGCTTACAGGGGGTCGCCGGGGAGCTGTTTTTT
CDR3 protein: CASSLQGVAGELFF

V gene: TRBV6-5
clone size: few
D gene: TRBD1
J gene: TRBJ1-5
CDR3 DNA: TGTGCCAGCAGGGCAGGGGGGAATCAGCCCCAGCATTTT
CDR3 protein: CASRAGGNQPQHF

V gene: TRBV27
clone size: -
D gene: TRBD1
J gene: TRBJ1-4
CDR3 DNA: TGTGCCAGCAGTTTCACACATACAGGGGCAGGTGAAAAACTGTTTTTT
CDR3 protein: CASSFTHTGAGEKLFF

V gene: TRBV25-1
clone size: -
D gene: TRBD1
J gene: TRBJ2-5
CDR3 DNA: TGTGCCAGCAGTGGACAGGGCTTTGGGACCCAAGAGACCCAGTACTTC
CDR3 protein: CASSGQGFGTQETQYF

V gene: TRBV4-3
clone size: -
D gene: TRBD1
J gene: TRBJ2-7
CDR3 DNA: TGCGCCAGCAGCCCCGGGACAGGGGTCTACGAGCAGTACTTC
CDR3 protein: CASSPGTGVYEQYF

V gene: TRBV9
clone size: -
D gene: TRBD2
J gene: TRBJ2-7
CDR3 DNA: TGTGCCAGCAGCGTAGGGCTAGCGGGAGACGAGCAGTACTTC
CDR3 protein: CASSVGLAGDEQYF

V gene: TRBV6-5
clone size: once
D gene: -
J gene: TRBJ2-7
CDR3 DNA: TGTGCCAGCAGTGCAACAGGCTTGGGCTACGAGCAGTACTTC
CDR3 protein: CASSATGLGYEQYF

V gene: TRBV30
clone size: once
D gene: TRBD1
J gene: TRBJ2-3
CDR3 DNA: TGTGCCTGGAGTTCGGACAGGGGCACAGATACGCAGTATTTT
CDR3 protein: CAWSSDRGTDTQYF

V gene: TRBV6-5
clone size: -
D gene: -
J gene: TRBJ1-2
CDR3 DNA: TGTGCCAGCAGTTACCGGAACACAGGGAACTATGGCTACACCTTC
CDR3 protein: CASSYRNTGNYGYTF

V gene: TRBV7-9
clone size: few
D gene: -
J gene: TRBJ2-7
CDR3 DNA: TGTTCCAGCATCCTAGGGGGGGACCGCTACGAGCAGTACTTC
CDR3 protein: CSSILGGDRYEQYF

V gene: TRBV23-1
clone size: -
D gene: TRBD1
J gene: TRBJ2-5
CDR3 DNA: TGCGCCAGCAGTCTTCCGGGACAGGGGGGGGAGACCCAGTACTTC
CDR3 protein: CASSLPGQGGETQYF

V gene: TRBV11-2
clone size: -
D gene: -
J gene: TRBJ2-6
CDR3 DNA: TGTGCCAGCAGCGTCACTCCCACCTCTGGGGCCAACGTCCTGACTTTC
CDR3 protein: CASSVTPTSGANVLTF

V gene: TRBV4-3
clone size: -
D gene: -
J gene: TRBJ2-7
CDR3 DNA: TGCGCCAGCAGCCATAATGAGGTTAGCGAGCAGTACTTC
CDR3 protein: CASSHNEVSEQYF

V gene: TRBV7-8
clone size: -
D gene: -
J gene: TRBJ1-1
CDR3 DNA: TGTGCCAGCAGCTCCAGGGGTGGCCTTAATAATGAAGCTTTCTTT
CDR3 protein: CASSSRGGLNNEAFF

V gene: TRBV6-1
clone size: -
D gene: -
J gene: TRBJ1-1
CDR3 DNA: TGTGCCAGCAGTGAATCCTATAACACTGAAGCTTTCTTT
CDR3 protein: CASSESYNTEAFF

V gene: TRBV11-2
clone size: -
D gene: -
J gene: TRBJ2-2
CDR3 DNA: TGTGCCAGCAGCTTAGAAGCGGCCGCGAACACCGGGGAGCTGTTTTTT
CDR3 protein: CASSLEAAANTGELFF

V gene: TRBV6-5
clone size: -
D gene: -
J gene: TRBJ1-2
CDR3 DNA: TGTGCCAGCAACCCCTCTGGCACACCTGACTATGGCTACACCTTC
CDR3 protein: CASNPSGTPDYGYTF

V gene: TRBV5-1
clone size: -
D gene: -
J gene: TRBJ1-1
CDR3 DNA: TGCGCCAGCAGCGATCAGGGTTGGGGCACTGAAGCTTTCTTT
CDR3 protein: CASSDQGWGTEAFF

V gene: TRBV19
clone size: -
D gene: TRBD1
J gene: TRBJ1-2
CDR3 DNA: TGTGCCAGTAGTATCACCGGGACAGCCTATGGCTACACCTTC
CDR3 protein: CASSITGTAYGYTF

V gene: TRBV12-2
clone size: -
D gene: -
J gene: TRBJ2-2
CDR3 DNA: TGTGCAAGTCGCTTAGTTAGGGACAGAATGTTAAGGGAGCTGTTTTTT
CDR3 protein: CASRLVRDRMLRELFF

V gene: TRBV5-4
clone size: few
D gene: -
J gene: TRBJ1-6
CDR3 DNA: TGTGCCAGCAGCGATTTAATCCAGGGCTCCTATAATTCACCCCTCCACTTT
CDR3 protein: CASSDLIQGSYNSPLHF

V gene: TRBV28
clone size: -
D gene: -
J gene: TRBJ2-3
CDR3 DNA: TGTGCCAGCAGTACAGGAGCCTACACAGATACGCAGTATTTT
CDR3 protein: CASSTGAYTDTQYF

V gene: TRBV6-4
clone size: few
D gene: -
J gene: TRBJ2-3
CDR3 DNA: TGTGCCAGCAGTGGGGGGCGCGGGGGCCGAGGAGATACGCAGTATTTT
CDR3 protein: CASSGGRGGRGDTQYF

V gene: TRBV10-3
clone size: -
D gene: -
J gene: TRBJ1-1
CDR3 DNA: TGTGCCATCAGTGGGTTCCAGGGGAACACTGAAGCTTTCTTT
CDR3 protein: CAISGFQGNTEAFF

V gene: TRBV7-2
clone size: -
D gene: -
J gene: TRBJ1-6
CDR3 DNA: TGTGCCAGCAGCGCGGGGAGGGTCTCACCCCTCCACTTT
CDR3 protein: CASSAGRVSPLHF